Listed here is a single T cell receptor beta chain. The data stem from a study of T cells in Graves' hyperthyroidism and ophthalmopathy. RNA transcripts provided the source from which TCR beta CDR3 regions were amplified. First-round RT-PCR with HTBI primers amplified the TCR CDR3 region. TCRdb re-called the multiplex PCR reads through MiXCR, storing one row per CDR3 protein. The data show nearly 600,000 distinct CDR3 sequences, more than 13% seen once. Among ophthalmopathy patients, the Clinical Activity Score reached at least 3, the NOSPECS grade reached at least 4, and duration remained under 3 months. The CDR3 extends over 14 amino acids. V shed 6 bases and J 5 bases; nucleotides not matched to a gene: 7.

The sequence was collected from a woman younger than 35 with Graves' ophthalmopathy. The sequenced material came from blood. The chain employs TRBV12-3 or TRBV12-4 and TRBJ2-5, with TRBD2 identical over 9 bases. The CDR3 DNA sequence: TGTGCCAGCAGGCGGGGGGGGGGGAGGGAGACCCAGTACTTC. As protein: CASRRGGGRETQYF.